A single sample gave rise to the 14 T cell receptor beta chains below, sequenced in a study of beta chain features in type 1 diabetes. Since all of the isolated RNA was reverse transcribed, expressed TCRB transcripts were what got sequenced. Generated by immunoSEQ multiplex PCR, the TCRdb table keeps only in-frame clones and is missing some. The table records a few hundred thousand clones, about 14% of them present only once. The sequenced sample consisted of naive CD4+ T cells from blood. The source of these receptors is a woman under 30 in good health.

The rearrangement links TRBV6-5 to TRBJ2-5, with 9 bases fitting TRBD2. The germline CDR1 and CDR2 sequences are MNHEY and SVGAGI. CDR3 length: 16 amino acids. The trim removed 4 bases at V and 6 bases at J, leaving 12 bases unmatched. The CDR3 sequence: CASSSPRGRAYKTQYF. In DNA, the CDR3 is TGTGCCAGCAGTTCGCCCCGCGGGAGGGCTTATAAGACCCAGTACTTC.

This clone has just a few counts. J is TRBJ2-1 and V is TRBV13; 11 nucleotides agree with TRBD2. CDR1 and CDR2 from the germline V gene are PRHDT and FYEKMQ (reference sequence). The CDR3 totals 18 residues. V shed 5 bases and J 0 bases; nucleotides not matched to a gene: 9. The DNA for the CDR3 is TGTGCCAGCAGCCCAAGTCCGGGACTAGCGGCCTCCTACAATGAGCAGTTCTTC. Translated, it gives CASSPSPGLAASYNEQFF.

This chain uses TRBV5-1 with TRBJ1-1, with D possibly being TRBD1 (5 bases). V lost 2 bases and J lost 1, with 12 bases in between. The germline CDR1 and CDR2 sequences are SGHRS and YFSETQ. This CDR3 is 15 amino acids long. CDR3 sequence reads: CASSLFGGGNTEAFF. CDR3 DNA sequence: TGCGCCAGCAGCTTATTTGGGGGAGGGAACACTGAAGCTTTCTTT.

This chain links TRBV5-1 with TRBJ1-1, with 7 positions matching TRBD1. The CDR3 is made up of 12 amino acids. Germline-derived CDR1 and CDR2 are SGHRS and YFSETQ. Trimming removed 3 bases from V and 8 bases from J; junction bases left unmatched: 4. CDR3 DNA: TGCGCCAGCAGCTCAACAGGGGACGAAGCTTTCTTT. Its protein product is CASSSTGDEAFF.

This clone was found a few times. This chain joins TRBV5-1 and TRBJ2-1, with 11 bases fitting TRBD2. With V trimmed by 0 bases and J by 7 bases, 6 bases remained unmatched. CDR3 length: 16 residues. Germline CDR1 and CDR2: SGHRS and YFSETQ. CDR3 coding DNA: TGCGCCAGCAGCTTGGCAACTAGCGGGAGTCTTAATGAGCAGTTCTTC. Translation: CASSLATSGSLNEQFF.

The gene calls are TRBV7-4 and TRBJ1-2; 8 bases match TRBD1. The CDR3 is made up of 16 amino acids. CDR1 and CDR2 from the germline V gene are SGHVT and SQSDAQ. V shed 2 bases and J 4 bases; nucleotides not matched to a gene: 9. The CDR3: CASSLNGGQGSYGYTF. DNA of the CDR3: TGTGCCAGCAGCTTAAATGGTGGACAGGGATCCTATGGCTACACCTTC.

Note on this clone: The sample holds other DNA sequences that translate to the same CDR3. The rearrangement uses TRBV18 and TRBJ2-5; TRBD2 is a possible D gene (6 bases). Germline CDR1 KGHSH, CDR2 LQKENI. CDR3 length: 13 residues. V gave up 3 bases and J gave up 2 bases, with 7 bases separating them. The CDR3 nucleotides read TGTGCCAGCTCACCGGGACTGCAAGAGACCCAGTACTTC. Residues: CASSPGLQETQYF.

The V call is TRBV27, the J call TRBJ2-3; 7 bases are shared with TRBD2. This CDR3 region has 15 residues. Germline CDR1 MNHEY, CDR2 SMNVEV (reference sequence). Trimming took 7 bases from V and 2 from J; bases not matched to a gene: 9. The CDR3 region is CASTRSGFSTDTQYF. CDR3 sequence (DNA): TGTGCCAGCACCCGTAGCGGGTTCTCCACAGATACGCAGTATTTT.

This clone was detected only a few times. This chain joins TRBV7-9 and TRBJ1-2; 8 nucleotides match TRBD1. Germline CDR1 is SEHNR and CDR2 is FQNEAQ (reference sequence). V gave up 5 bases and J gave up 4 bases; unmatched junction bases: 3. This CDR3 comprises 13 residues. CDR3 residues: CASSHGTGYGYTF. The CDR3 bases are TGTGCCAGCAGCCATGGGACAGGCTATGGCTACACCTTC.

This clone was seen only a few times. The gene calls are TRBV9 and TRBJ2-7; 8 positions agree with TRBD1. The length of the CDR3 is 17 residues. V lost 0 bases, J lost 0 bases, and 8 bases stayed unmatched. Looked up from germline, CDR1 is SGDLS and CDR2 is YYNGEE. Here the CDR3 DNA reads TGTGCCAGCAGCGTAGACGTCGACAGGGGCTTCTCCTACGAGCAGTACTTC. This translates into CASSVDVDRGFSYEQYF.

The CDR3 spells CASSLVIRTQDTQYF. The CDR3 region has the DNA TGTGCCAGCAGCTTAGTAATAAGGACTCAAGATACGCAGTATTTT. This chain connects TRBV7-2 to TRBJ2-3; tentative D call: TRBD2 (5 bases). Between the trimmed V and J ends, which lost 1 base and 5 bases, there was a span of 13 bases. The CDR3 totals 15 residues. The V gene's germline CDR1 is SGHTA and CDR2 FQGNSA.

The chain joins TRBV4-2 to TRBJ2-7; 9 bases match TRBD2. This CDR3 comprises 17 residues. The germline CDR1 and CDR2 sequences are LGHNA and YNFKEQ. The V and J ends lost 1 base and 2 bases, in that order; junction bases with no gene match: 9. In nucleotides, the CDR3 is TGTGCCAGCAGCCAAGGCCTGGGACTAGCCTTCCCCTACGAGCAGTACTTC. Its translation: CASSQGLGLAFPYEQYF.

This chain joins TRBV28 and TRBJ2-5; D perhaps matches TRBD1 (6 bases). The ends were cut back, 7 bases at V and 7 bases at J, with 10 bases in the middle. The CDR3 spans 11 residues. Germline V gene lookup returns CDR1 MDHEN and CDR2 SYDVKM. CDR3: CASIQGGTQYF. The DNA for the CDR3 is TGTGCCAGCATCCAAGGGGGGACCCAGTACTTC.

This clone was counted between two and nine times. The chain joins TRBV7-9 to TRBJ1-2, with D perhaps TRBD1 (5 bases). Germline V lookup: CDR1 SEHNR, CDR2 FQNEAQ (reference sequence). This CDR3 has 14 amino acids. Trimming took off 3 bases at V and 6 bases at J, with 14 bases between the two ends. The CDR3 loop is CASSFTGVLNGYTF. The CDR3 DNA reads TGTGCCAGCAGCTTTACAGGCGTTTTAAATGGCTACACCTTC.